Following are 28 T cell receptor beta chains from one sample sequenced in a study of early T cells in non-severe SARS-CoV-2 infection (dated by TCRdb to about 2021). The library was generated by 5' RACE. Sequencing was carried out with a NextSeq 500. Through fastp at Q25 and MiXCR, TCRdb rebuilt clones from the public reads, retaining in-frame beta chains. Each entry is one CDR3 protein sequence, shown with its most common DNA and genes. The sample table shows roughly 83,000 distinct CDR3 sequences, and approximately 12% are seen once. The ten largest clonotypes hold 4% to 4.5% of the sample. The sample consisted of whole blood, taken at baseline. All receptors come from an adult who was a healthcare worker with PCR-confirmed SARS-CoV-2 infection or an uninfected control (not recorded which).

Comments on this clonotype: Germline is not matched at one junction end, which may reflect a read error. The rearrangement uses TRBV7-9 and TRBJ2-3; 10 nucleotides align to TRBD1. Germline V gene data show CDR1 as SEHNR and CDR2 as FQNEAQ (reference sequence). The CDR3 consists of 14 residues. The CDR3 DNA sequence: TGTGCCTGCAGCTCGGACAGGGGGGCAGATACGCAGTATTTT. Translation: CACSSDRGADTQYF.

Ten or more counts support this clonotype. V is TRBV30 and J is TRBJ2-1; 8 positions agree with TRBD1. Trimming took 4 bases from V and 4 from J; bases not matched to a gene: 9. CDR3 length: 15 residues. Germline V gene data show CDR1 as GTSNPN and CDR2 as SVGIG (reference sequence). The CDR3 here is CAWKGGRGRYNEQFF. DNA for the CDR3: TGTGCCTGGAAAGGTGGCAGGGGGCGTTACAATGAGCAGTTCTTC.

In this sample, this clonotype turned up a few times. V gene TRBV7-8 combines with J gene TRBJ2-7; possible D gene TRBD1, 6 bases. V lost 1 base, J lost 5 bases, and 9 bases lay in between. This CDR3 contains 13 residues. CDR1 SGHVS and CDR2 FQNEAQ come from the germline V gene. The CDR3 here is CASSLDRQDEQYF. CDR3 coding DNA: TGTGCCAGCAGCTTAGATAGACAGGACGAGCAGTACTTC.

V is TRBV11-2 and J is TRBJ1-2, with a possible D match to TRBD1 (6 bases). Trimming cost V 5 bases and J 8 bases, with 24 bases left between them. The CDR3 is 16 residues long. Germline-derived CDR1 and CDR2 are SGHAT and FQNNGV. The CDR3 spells CASSPFGTPESRGYTF. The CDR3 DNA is TGTGCCAGCAGCCCATTCGGGACACCAGAGTCCAGGGGCTACACCTTC.

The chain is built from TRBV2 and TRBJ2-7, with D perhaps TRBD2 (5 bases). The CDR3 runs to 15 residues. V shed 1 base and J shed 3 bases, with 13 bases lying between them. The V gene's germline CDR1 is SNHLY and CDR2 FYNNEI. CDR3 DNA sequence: TGTGCCAGCAGTGAAGGGCCAGGAGGTTACTACGAGCAGTACTTC. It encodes CASSEGPGGYYEQYF.

This CDR3 reads CASSTVNSPLHF. The DNA for the CDR3 is TGTGCCAGCAGCACCGTTAATTCACCCCTCCACTTT. The V call is TRBV3-1, the J call TRBJ1-6, with D uncertain. The CDR3 is 12 residues long. The V end lost 5 bases, the J end lost 6 bases, and 5 bases lay between the germline ends. CDR1 and CDR2 from the germline V gene are LGHDT and YNNKEL (reference sequence).

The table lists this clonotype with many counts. The CDR3 DNA is TGTGCCAGCAGCAGCCGACAGGGTCCCACGGATACGCAGTATTTT. It encodes CASSSRQGPTDTQYF. This chain uses TRBV7-9 with TRBJ2-3; 7 bases are a match to TRBD1. V was clipped by 5 bases and J by 6 bases; unmatched bases: 11. Germline values: CDR1 SEHNR, CDR2 FQNEAQ (reference sequence). The CDR3 extends over 15 amino acids.

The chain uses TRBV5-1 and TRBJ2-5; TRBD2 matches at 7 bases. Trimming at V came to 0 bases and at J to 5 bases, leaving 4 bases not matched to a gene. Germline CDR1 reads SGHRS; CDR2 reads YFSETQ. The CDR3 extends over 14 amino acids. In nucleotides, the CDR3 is TGCGCCAGCAGCTTGGCTCTAGCGGCCGAGACCCAGTACTTC. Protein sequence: CASSLALAAETQYF.

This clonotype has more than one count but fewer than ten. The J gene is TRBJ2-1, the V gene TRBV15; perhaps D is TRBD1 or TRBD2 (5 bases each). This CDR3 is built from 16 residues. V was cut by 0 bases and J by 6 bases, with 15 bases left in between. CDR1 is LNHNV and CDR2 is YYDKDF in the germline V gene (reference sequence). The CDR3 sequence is CATSRDNGGIGNEQFF. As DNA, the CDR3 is TGTGCCACCAGCAGAGATAATGGGGGAATCGGCAATGAGCAGTTCTTC.

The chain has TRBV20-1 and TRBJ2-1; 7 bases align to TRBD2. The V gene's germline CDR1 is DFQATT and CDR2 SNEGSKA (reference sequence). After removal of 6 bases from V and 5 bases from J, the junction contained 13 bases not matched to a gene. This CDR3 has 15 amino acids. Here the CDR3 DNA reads TGCAGTGCGAGCCCCGCGGCGGGAGTACACAATGAGCAGTTCTTC. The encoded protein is CSASPAAGVHNEQFF.

The CDR3 coding sequence is TGCAGTGCTGCTTACGGAGGGGGAGCTAACTATGGCTACACCTTC. It is translated as CSAAYGGGANYGYTF. The chain uses TRBV20-1 and TRBJ1-2, with D perhaps TRBD1 (6 bases). The CDR3 consists of 15 residues. Germline CDR1 and CDR2: DFQATT and SNEGSKA (reference sequence). Trimming took 5 bases from V and 0 from J, leaving 16 bases between them.

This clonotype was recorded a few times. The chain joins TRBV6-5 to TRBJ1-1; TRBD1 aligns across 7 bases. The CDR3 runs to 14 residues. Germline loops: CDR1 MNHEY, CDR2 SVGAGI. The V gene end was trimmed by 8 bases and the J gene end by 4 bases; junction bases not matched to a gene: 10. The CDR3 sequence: CASPKGALGTEAFF. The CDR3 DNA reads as TGTGCCAGCCCTAAGGGGGCGCTGGGCACTGAAGCTTTCTTT.

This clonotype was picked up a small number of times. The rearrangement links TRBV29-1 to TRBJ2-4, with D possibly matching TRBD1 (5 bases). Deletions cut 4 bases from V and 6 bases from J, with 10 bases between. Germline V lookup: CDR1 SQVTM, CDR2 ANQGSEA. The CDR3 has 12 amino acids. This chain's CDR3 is CSVVGQGNIQYF. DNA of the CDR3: TGCAGCGTTGTCGGCCAGGGAAACATTCAGTACTTC.

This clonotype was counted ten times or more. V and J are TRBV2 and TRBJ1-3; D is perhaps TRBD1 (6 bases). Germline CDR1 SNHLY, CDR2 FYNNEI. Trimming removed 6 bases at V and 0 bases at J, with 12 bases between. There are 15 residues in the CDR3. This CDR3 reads CASSPDRNSGNTIYF. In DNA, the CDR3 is TGTGCCAGCAGCCCCGACAGGAACTCTGGAAACACCATATATTTT.

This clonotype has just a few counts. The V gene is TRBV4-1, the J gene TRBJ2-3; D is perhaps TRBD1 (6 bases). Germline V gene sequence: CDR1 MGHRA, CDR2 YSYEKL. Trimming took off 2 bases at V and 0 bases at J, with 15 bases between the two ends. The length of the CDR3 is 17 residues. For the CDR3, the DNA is TGCGCCAGCAGCCAATGGGGGCAGGCGACTAGCACAGATACGCAGTATTTT. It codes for CASSQWGQATSTDTQYF.

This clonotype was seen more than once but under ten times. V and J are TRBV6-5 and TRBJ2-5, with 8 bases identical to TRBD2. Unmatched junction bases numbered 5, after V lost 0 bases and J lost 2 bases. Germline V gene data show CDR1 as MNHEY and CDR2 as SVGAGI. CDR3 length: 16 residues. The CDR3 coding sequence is TGTGCCAGCAGTTACTCGACACTAGCGGTTCAAGAGACCCAGTACTTC. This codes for CASSYSTLAVQETQYF.

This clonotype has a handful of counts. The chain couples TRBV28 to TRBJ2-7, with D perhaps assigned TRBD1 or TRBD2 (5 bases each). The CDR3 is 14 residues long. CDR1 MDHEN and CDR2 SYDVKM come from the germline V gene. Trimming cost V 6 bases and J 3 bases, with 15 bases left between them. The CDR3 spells CASSPGTGHYEQYF. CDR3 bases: TGTGCCAGCAGCCCCGGGACCGGACACTACGAGCAGTACTTC.

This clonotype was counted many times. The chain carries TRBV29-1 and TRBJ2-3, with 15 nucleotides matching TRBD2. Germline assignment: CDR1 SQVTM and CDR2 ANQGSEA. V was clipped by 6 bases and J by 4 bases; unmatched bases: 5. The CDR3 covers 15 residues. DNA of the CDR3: TGCAGCGTCATGGGACTAGCGGGGGGATCAGATACGCAGTATTTT. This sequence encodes CSVMGLAGGSDTQYF.

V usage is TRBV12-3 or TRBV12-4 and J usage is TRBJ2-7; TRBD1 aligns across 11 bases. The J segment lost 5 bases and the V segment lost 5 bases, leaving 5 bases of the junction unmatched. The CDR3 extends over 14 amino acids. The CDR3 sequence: CASSRGTGGNEQYF. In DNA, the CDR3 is TGTGCCAGCAGTAGGGGGACAGGGGGGAACGAGCAGTACTTC.

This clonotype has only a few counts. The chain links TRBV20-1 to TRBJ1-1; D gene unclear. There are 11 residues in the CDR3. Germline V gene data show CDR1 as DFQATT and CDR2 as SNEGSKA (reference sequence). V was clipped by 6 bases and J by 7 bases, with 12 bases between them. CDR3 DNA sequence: TGCAGTGCCGCCCCCGGGAATGAAGCTTTCTTT. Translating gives CSAAPGNEAFF.

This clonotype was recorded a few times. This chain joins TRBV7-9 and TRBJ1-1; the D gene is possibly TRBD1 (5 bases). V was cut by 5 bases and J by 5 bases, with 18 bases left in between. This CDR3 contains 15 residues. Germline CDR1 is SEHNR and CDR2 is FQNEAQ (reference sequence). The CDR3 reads CASSRGDSPFTEAFF. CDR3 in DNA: TGTGCCAGCAGCCGGGGCGACAGCCCGTTTACTGAAGCTTTCTTT.

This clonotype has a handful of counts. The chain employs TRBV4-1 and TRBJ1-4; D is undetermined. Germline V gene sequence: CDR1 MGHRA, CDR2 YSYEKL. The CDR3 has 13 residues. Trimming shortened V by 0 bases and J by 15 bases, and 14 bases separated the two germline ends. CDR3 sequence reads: CASSQDWSRALFF. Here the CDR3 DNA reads TGCGCCAGCAGCCAAGATTGGTCACGGGCGTTGTTTTTT.

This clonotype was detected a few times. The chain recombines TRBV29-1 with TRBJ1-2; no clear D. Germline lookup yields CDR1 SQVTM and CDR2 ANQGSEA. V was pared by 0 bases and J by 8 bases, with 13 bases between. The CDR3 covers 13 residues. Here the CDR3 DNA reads TGCAGCGTTGAAGAGGGCGGAGAAGGGGGCTACACCTTC. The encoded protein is CSVEEGGEGGYTF.

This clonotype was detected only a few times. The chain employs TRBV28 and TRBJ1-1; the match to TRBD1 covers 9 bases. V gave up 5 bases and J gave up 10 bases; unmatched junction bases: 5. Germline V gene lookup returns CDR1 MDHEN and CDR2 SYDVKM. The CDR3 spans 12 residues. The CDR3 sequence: CASSRGTGRAFF. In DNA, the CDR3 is TGTGCCAGCAGTCGGGGGACAGGGCGAGCTTTCTTT.

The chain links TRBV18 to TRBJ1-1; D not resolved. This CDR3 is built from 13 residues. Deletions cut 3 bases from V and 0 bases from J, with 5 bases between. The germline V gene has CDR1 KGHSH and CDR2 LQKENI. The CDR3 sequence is CASSPSVNTEAFF. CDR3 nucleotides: TGTGCCAGCTCACCCTCAGTGAACACTGAAGCTTTCTTT.

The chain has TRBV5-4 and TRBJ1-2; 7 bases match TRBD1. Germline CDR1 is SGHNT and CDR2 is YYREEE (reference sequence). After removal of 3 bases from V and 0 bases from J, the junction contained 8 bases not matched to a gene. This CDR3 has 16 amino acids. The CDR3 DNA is TGTGCCAGCAGCTCCCCCGGGACAGCACCTAACTATGGCTACACCTTC. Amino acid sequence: CASSSPGTAPNYGYTF.

The CDR3 DNA follows: TGCGCCAGCAGCTTGTGGGGGCCCGACAACTATGGCTACACCTTC. Translating it yields CASSLWGPDNYGYTF. V usage is TRBV5-1 and J usage is TRBJ1-2, with D maybe TRBD1 (6 bases). This CDR3 region has 15 residues. CDR1 and CDR2 (germline): SGHRS, YFSETQ. The germline V and J ends were trimmed by 1 base and 2 bases, with 12 bases remaining between them. The entire variable domain, with the rest obtained from reference TRBV5-1 and TRBJ1-2, is as follows: KAGVTQTPRYLIKTRGQQVTLSCSPISGHRSVSWYQQTPGQGLQFLFEYFSETQRNKGNFPGRFSGRQFSNSRSEMNVSTLELGDSALYLCASSLWGPDNYGYTFGSGTRLTVV.

CDR3 in DNA: TGTGCCAGCACCACCGGACAGGGTCGGGATGAGCAGTTCTTC. Amino acids: CASTTGQGRDEQFF. The chain links TRBV12-3 or TRBV12-4 to TRBJ2-1, with TRBD1 matching 8 bases. The V segment lost 7 bases and the J segment 8 bases; nucleotides outside the gene matches: 10. There are 14 residues in the CDR3.